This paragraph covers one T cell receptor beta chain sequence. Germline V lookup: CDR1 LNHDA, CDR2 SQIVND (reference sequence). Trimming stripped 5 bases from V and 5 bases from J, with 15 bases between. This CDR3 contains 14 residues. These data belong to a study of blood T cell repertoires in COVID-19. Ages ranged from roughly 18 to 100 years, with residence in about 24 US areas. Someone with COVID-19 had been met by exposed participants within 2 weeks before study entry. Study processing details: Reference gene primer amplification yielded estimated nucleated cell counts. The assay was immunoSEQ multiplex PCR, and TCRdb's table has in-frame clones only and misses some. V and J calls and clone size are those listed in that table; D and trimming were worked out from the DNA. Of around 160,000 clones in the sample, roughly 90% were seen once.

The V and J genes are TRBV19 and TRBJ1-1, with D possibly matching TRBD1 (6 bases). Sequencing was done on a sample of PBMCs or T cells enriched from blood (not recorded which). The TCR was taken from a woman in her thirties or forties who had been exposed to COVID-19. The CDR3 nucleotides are TGTGCCAGTAGTCTCGGGGGGCGGGAGACTGAAGCTTTCTTT. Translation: CASSLGGRETEAFF.